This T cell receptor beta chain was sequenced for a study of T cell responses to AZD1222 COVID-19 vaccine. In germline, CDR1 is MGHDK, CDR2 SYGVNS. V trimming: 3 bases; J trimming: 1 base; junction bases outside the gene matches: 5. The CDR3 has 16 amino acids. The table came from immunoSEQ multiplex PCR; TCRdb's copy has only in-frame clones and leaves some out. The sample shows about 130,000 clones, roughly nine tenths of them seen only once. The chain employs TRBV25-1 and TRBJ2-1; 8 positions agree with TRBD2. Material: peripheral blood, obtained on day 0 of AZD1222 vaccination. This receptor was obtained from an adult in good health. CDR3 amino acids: CASSDRAGVSYNEQFF. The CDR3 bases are TGTGCCAGCAGTGACCGAGCGGGAGTGTCCTACAATGAGCAGTTCTTC.